This TCR beta chain comes out of a study of blood T cell repertoires in COVID-19. For the study at large: T cells, B-cell-depleted T cells, or PBMCs supplied cDNA or gDNA.

The trim removed 5 bases at V and 2 bases at J, leaving 4 bases unmatched. The CDR3 is 14 residues long. Germline lookup yields CDR1 MNHEY and CDR2 SMNVEV (reference sequence). Original data processing: Estimation of nucleated cell counts relied on the amplification of reference gene primers. This table comes from immunoSEQ multiplex PCR, and its TCRdb copy is limited to in-frame clones, with some not included. V and J calls and clone size are those listed in that table; D and trimming were worked out from the DNA. The sample lists about 170,000 clones; 90% to 95% were seen once. Sequenced material: peripheral blood. The rearrangement uses TRBV27 and TRBJ2-3, with 7 bases matching TRBD2. The sequence derives from a man aged 45-65 years with acute or convalescent COVID-19. The CDR3 loop is CASSRGVLTDTQYF. In nucleotides, the CDR3 is TGTGCCAGCAGTCGGGGGGTACTCACAGATACGCAGTATTTT.